Listed below are T cell receptor beta chains from one sample, sequenced in a study of blood T cell repertoires in COVID-19. Sequenced by immunoSEQ multiplex PCR; TCRdb stores in-frame clones only, minus some. This sample has more than 300,000 clones, with roughly 86% found just once. The specimen sequenced was peripheral blood. All receptors come from a woman aged 25 to 39 with COVID-19, enrolled during active disease. Both conserved end residues are part of each CDR3. A D gene is named only where the DNA matches it firmly. Where a row states a size, it is once, few, many or the class of an expanded clone; other rows omit it.

NA,TRBD2,TRBJ2-4,TRBV4-1,TGCGCCAGCAGCCAAGGCTCACCCGCTAGCGGGAGAAACATTCAGTACTTC,CASSQGSPASGRNIQYF
NA,NA,TRBJ2-1,TRBV7-9,TGTGCCAGCAGCTCAGACTCATTGGGACTGAGCCTCAATGAGCAGTTCTTC,CASSSDSLGLSLNEQFF
NA,NA,TRBJ2-5,TRBV6-5,TGTGCCAGCAGTTACCCGGGAGAGACCCAGTACTTC,CASSYPGETQYF
NA,TRBD1,TRBJ2-7,TRBV30,TGTGCCTGGAAAGAGACAGGGCTTTCCTACGAGCAGTACTTC,CAWKETGLSYEQYF
NA,NA,TRBJ1-4,TRBV10-1,TGCGCCAGCAGTGACGGTCTGAGTGAAAAACTGTTTTTT,CASSDGLSEKLFF
once,NA,TRBJ2-3,TRBV19,TGTGCCAGTAGTTTAGCGGTTAGCACAGATACGCAGTATTTT,CASSLAVSTDTQYF
NA,TRBD2,TRBJ2-3,TRBV3-1/TRBV3-2,TGTGCCAGCAGCCAAACTGCCTGGGGACTAGCGAACACAGATACGCAGTATTTT,CASSQTAWGLANTDTQYF
NA,NA,TRBJ1-2,TRBV6-2/TRBV6-3,TGTGCCAGCAGTTTGACTAACAGGGATGGTGGCTACACCTTC,CASSLTNRDGGYTF
NA,TRBD1,TRBJ1-5,TRBV24-1,TGTGCCACCAGTGTTCCTACAGGGGCCCAACAGCCCCAGCATTTT,CATSVPTGAQQPQHF
once,NA,TRBJ1-2,TRBV5-4,TGTGCCAGCAGCTTGAGGGCGGGGGTTGGCTATGGCTACACCTTC,CASSLRAGVGYGYTF
NA,NA,TRBJ1-4,TRBV2,TGTGCCAGCAGTGACGGGACTAATGAAAAACTGTTTTTT,CASSDGTNEKLFF
NA,NA,TRBJ2-3,TRBV7-8,TGTGCCAGCAGCTCGGGATTGTTCACAGATACGCAGTATTTT,CASSSGLFTDTQYF
NA,TRBD1,TRBJ2-7,TRBV11-2,TGTGCCAGCAGCACACAGGGGGCTCTCGAGCAGTACTTC,CASSTQGALEQYF
NA,TRBD1,TRBJ2-6,TRBV2,TGTGCCAGCAGTGATTACAGGGGCTCCGGGGCCAACGTCCTGACTTTC,CASSDYRGSGANVLTF
NA,NA,TRBJ1-2,TRBV3-1/TRBV3-2,TGTGCCAGCAGCCGAGGTTGGAGCAACTATGGCTACACCTTC,CASSRGWSNYGYTF
NA,NA,TRBJ1-5,TRBV4-1,TGCGCCAGCAGCCAAGGGGAGGGTCCGCCCCAGCATTTT,CASSQGEGPPQHF
NA,NA,TRBJ1-1,TRBV9,TGTGCCAGCAGCGTAGGGGCCTCCGGCAGCCGAAACACTGAAGCTTTCTTT,CASSVGASGSRNTEAFF
once,TRBD2,TRBJ2-1,TRBV27,TGTGCCAGCAGTTTAAGTACCATGGTAGCGGGAGCAGATGAGCAGTTCTTC,CASSLSTMVAGADEQFF
NA,NA,TRBJ2-4,TRBV2,TGTGCCAGCAGTGGAAACAAGGCCAAAAACATTCAGTACTTC,CASSGNKAKNIQYF
NA,NA,TRBJ1-6,TRBV7-2,TGTGCCAGCAGCTTAGGACGGACTTATAATTCACCCCTCCACTTT,CASSLGRTYNSPLHF
NA,TRBD2,TRBJ2-1,TRBV4-1,TGCGCCAGCAGCTTCCGAACCGGGGAGGGAGTAAACAATGAGCAGTTCTTC,CASSFRTGEGVNNEQFF
NA,NA,TRBJ2-7,TRBV11-2,TGTGCCAGCAGCTTAGAGGAGACAGGCCACGAGCAGTACTTC,CASSLEETGHEQYF
few,TRBD1,TRBJ2-2,TRBV27,TGTGCCAGCAGTTTACAGGGGGCAGCTTACACCGGGGAGCTGTTTTTT,CASSLQGAAYTGELFF
NA,NA,TRBJ1-5,TRBV5-4,TGTGCCAGCAGCATGGACAGTGCGCCGGCCCAGCATTTT,CASSMDSAPAQHF